Below, 27 T cell receptor beta chains from the same sample are listed, as sequenced in a study of Tregs in tolerant kidney transplant recipients. Profiling relied on immunoSEQ multiplex PCR, and the TCRdb table lists in-frame clones only, not all of them. The data show about 64,000 clones, 80% to 90% seen once. Recipients received nonmyeloablative bone marrow transplants from related graft donors, with transient mixed chimerism. The sample was CD4+ T cells from blood (PBMCs), taken 6 months after the transplant. The origin of the receptors is a human patient who received a combined kidney and bone marrow transplant. Among the T cells, some may be from the graft donor.

The chain combines TRBV2 with TRBJ2-7; tentatively, D is TRBD1 (5 bases). The V gene's germline CDR1 is SNHLY and CDR2 FYNNEI. V gave up 2 bases and J gave up 1 base, with 9 bases separating them. The CDR3 length is 14 residues. CDR3 nucleotide sequence: TGTGCCAGCAGTGAACATGACAGTTCCTACGAGCAGTACTTC. Its protein product is CASSEHDSSYEQYF.

The chain is built from TRBV7-2 and TRBJ1-3; D is ambiguous. CDR3 length: 14 residues. V was trimmed by 0 bases and J by 3 bases, leaving 6 bases between them. Germline values: CDR1 SGHTA, CDR2 FQGNSA. The CDR3 protein is CASSLAVSGNTIYF. The CDR3 nucleotides are TGTGCCAGCAGCTTAGCAGTCAGTGGAAACACCATATATTTT.

The chain employs TRBV5-4 and TRBJ2-7, with 11 bases that match TRBD2. Per germline, CDR1 SGHNT and CDR2 YYREEE (reference sequence). This CDR3 has 16 amino acids. With V trimmed by 5 bases and J by 0 bases, 7 bases remained unmatched. CDR3 in DNA: TGTGCCAGCAGGATGGGACTAGCGGCCAGCTCCTACGAGCAGTACTTC. It translates to CASRMGLAASSYEQYF.

The chain carries TRBV7-2 and TRBJ2-7, with D possibly TRBD1 on 5 matching bases. V gave up 3 bases and J gave up 2 bases, with 11 bases separating them. Per germline, CDR1 SGHTA and CDR2 FQGNSA. The CDR3 covers 14 residues. CDR3 protein: CASSFFSGTYEQYF. The CDR3 DNA reads as TGTGCCAGCAGCTTTTTTTCAGGGACCTACGAGCAGTACTTC.

The chain couples TRBV1 to TRBJ2-3; the table gives TRBD2 as D, unverified against the DNA. TRBV1 is assigned pseudogene status. The CDR3 is 20 amino acids. The chain's CDR3 is CTSSYATNDTVGEKTDTQYF. CDR3 DNA sequence: TGCACCAGCAGCTACGCAACGAATGACACGGTGGGAGAGAAAACAGATACGCAGTATTTT.

The genes are TRBV7-2 and TRBJ2-1, with 11 bases that match TRBD2. The junction had 8 bases not matched to a gene; V was cut back by 6 bases and J by 7 bases. This CDR3 is 15 amino acids long. The germline gives CDR1 SGHTA, CDR2 FQGNSA. In DNA form, the CDR3 reads TGTGCCAGCAGACAACTAGCGGGAGATAGTAATGAGCAGTTCTTC. Translating gives CASRQLAGDSNEQFF.

The chain couples TRBV7-9 to TRBJ2-3; 11 bases line up with TRBD2. V was clipped by 5 bases and J by 6 bases; unmatched bases: 10. Germline CDR1 SEHNR, CDR2 FQNEAQ (reference sequence). This CDR3 spans 16 amino acids. The CDR3 spells CASSRGVAGGSDTQYF. Written as DNA, the CDR3 is TGTGCCAGCAGCCGAGGCGTAGCGGGAGGGTCGGATACGCAGTATTTT.

The chain is built from TRBV29-1 and TRBJ1-2, with D possibly being TRBD1 (5 bases). From germline, CDR1 is SQVTM and CDR2 ANQGSEA. This CDR3 region has 15 residues. V gave up 2 bases and J gave up 0 bases, with 13 bases separating them. CDR3 residues: CSVENGQGPNYGYTF. CDR3 nucleotides: TGCAGCGTTGAAAACGGGCAGGGTCCTAACTATGGCTACACCTTC.

The rearrangement uses TRBV29-1 and TRBJ2-5; a weak D match, TRBD2 (6 bases). V was pared by 7 bases and J by 1 base, with 16 bases between. CDR1 is SQVTM, CDR2 ANQGSEA, per germline. The CDR3 is 14 residues long. CDR3 loop: CSALGLGGQETQYF. CDR3 in DNA: TGCAGCGCCCTGGGGTTGGGGGGCCAAGAGACCCAGTACTTC.

The chain employs TRBV19 and TRBJ2-1; D is perhaps TRBD2 (7 bases). Trimming removed 7 bases from V and 8 bases from J, with 21 bases in between. CDR1 and CDR2 (germline): LNHDA, SQIVND (reference sequence). This CDR3 has 15 amino acids. The CDR3 sequence: CASNSAGAYMDEQFF. Here the CDR3 DNA reads TGTGCCAGTAATTCCGCGGGGGCATATATGGATGAGCAGTTCTTC.

This sequence joins TRBV30 and TRBJ2-3; D unclear. Trimming removed 1 base from V and 0 bases from J, with 11 bases in between. The CDR3 spans 15 residues. CDR1 and CDR2 from the germline V gene are GTSNPN and SVGIG (reference sequence). Here the CDR3 DNA reads TGTGCCTGGAGTGATCTGCGGCCCAGCACAGATACGCAGTATTTT. It translates to CAWSDLRPSTDTQYF.

The chain has TRBV7-2 and TRBJ1-2; D remains unclear. Germline V gene lookup returns CDR1 SGHTA and CDR2 FQGNSA. Trimming left V 8 bases short and J 7 bases short, with 17 bases between. This CDR3 region has 13 residues. CDR3 nucleotides: TGTGCCAGCTCCATCGGGGAACCTCGTGGCTACACCTTC. As protein: CASSIGEPRGYTF.

The chain employs TRBV27 and TRBJ2-3; 9 bases match TRBD1. The V gene's germline CDR1 is MNHEY and CDR2 SMNVEV (reference sequence). J was trimmed by 11 bases and V by 5 bases; bases with no gene match: 5. The CDR3 length is 12 residues. In DNA, the CDR3 is TGTGCCAGCAGTCCCGGACAGGGGAGGCAGTATTTT. Translating gives CASSPGQGRQYF.

CDR3 protein: CASSTERNRDYGYTF. CDR3 DNA: TGCGCCAGCAGCACAGAGAGAAACAGGGACTATGGCTACACCTTC. The chain links TRBV4-1 to TRBJ1-2, with D perhaps matching TRBD1 (6 bases). Trimming stripped 5 bases from V and 3 bases from J, with 16 bases between. Looked up from germline, CDR1 is MGHRA and CDR2 is YSYEKL. The length of the CDR3 is 15 residues.

The chain combines TRBV5-1 with TRBJ2-1, with 12 bases lining up with TRBD2. Germline assignment: CDR1 SGHRS and CDR2 YFSETQ. Trimming cost V 4 bases and J 7 bases; bases outside gene matches: 9. The CDR3 has 16 amino acids. CDR3 sequence: CASSATSGGLGNEQFF. The CDR3 coding sequence is TGCGCCAGCAGCGCGACTAGCGGGGGCCTGGGGAATGAGCAGTTCTTC.

This clone occurred once. This rearrangement joins TRBV5-4 to TRBJ2-3; D perhaps matches TRBD2 (7 bases). The CDR3 extends over 16 amino acids. Trimming left V 4 bases short and J 2 bases short, with 17 bases between. Germline CDR1 and CDR2: SGHNT and YYREEE (reference sequence). DNA for the CDR3: TGTGCCAGCAGCCCTCGGAGAGGGGGGGACACAGATACGCAGTATTTT. Its protein product is CASSPRRGGDTDTQYF.

The chain has TRBV18 and TRBJ1-2; 7 nucleotides match TRBD1. Per germline, CDR1 KGHSH and CDR2 LQKENI. This CDR3 comprises 14 residues. The junction had 5 bases not matched to a gene; V was cut back by 0 bases and J by 7 bases. CDR3 sequence: CASSPPNRGRGYTF. The CDR3 region has the DNA TGTGCCAGCTCACCACCGAACAGGGGCCGTGGCTACACCTTC.

This chain joins TRBV15 and TRBJ1-1; tentatively, D is TRBD1 (6 bases). This CDR3 has 14 residues. Germline CDR1 is LNHNV and CDR2 is YYDKDF (reference sequence). V lost 5 bases to trimming and J lost 7 bases, with 17 bases between them. The CDR3 here is CATSGPDRYGEAFF. For the CDR3, the DNA is TGTGCCACCAGCGGACCAGACAGGTATGGTGAAGCTTTCTTT.

The chain recombines TRBV2 with TRBJ2-5, with TRBD1 matching 10 bases. Germline V gives CDR1 SNHLY, CDR2 FYNNEI. The V and J ends lost 6 bases and 5 bases, in that order; junction bases with no gene match: 6. The CDR3 has 14 amino acids. This CDR3 is CASRRDRGGETQYF. The CDR3 DNA follows: TGTGCCAGCAGGCGGGACAGGGGAGGTGAGACCCAGTACTTC.

This clone showed up just a few times. The V gene is TRBV19, the J gene TRBJ1-5; no firm D call. CDR3 length: 14 residues. V lost 7 bases and J lost 3, with 13 bases in between. Germline loops: CDR1 LNHDA, CDR2 SQIVND (reference sequence). The CDR3 region has the DNA TGTGCCAGTACTACCTACTTAGCCAATCAGCCCCAGCATTTT. It yields the protein CASTTYLANQPQHF. The full variable domain, in which reference TRBV19 and TRBJ1-5 provide the parts outside the CDR3, is DGGITQSPKYLFRKEGQNVTLSCEQNLNHDAMYWYRQDPGQGLRLIYYSQIVNDFQKGDIAEGYSVSREKKESFPLTVTSAQKNPTAFYLCASTTYLANQPQHFGDGTRLSIL.

This rearrangement joins TRBV6-1 to TRBJ1-1, with a tentative D call TRBD1 (6 bases). The CDR3 is made up of 13 amino acids. The germline V gene has CDR1 MNHNS and CDR2 SASEGT. V was cut by 4 bases and J by 5 bases, with 11 bases left in between. The CDR3 protein is CASSVSRGTEAFF. The DNA for the CDR3 is TGTGCCAGCAGTGTGAGCAGGGGAACTGAAGCTTTCTTT.

The CDR3: CASSFRDRGHYSNQPQHF. CDR3 coding DNA: TGTGCCAGCAGCTTCCGGGACAGAGGACACTATAGCAATCAGCCCCAGCATTTT. The chain recombines TRBV5-5 with TRBJ1-5; TRBD1 matches 7 bases. With V trimmed by 2 bases and J by 0 bases, 11 bases remained unmatched. Germline CDR1 and CDR2: SGHKS and YYEKEE (reference sequence). The CDR3 length is 18 residues.

In this sample, this clone turned up once. J is TRBJ2-3 and V is TRBV29-1; 13 nucleotides agree with TRBD2. Germline V gene data show CDR1 as SQVTM and CDR2 as ANQGSEA. There are 17 residues in the CDR3. V lost 6 bases, J lost 3 bases, and 12 bases stayed unmatched. The DNA of the CDR3 is TGCAGCGTCGCTACTAGCGGGGGGGCCGATGGGACAGATACGCAGTATTTT. Residues: CSVATSGGADGTDTQYF.

The gene calls are TRBV18 and TRBJ1-2; 7 positions match TRBD1. The ends lost 3 bases at V and 2 bases at J; junction bases unmatched: 6. This CDR3 comprises 15 residues. Germline lookup yields CDR1 KGHSH and CDR2 LQKENI. Written as DNA, the CDR3 is TGTGCCAGCTCACCCTTGGGACAGCAAAACTATGGCTACACCTTC. This gives the protein CASSPLGQQNYGYTF.

J is TRBJ1-1 and V is TRBV5-1, with 8 bases fitting TRBD1. CDR1 is SGHRS, CDR2 YFSETQ, per germline. CDR3 length: 13 amino acids. Unmatched junction bases numbered 2, after V lost 4 bases and J lost 3 bases. The CDR3 nucleotides read TGCGCCAGCAGCGAGACAGGGGACACTGAAGCTTTCTTT. Its translation is CASSETGDTEAFF.

V and J are TRBV7-2 and TRBJ2-7, with D perhaps matching TRBD2 (6 bases). This CDR3 has 16 residues. The germline V gene encodes CDR1 SGHTA and CDR2 FQGNSA. V was clipped by 1 base and J by 3 bases, with 16 bases between them. CDR3 amino acids: CASSLGSAGFIYEQYF. The CDR3 DNA reads as TGTGCCAGCAGCTTAGGATCGGCGGGATTTATCTACGAGCAGTACTTC.

The chain joins TRBV19 to TRBJ2-2, with D unresolved. Per germline, CDR1 LNHDA and CDR2 SQIVND (reference sequence). The CDR3 has 12 residues. Trimming cost V 3 bases and J 5 bases, with 4 bases left between them. The CDR3 DNA is TGTGCCAGTAGTATGAGAACCGGGGAGCTGTTTTTT. This gives the protein CASSMRTGELFF.